A selection of T cell receptor beta chains follows, all from one sample in a study of shared clonotypes between healthy human individuals. Generated by immunoSEQ multiplex PCR, the TCRdb table keeps only in-frame clones and is missing some. The sample holds over a million clones, around 97% seen once. Sequencing used naive CD4+ T cells sorted from blood. These receptors originate from a man aged 25 to 40 in good health. The CDR3 runs from the conserved cysteine through the conserved F or W. D genes are given only for firm matches. Rows may omit the clone size; those that give it use once, few, many or a size class.

>TRBJ2-1|TRBV7-9|once|NA
TGTGCCAGCAGCCCGGGGGTGACAGCCCACAATGAGCAGTTCTTC
CASSPGVTAHNEQFF
>TRBJ2-3|TRBV18|few|NA
TGTGCCAGCTCTAGCACAGATACGCAGTATTTT
CASSSTDTQYF
>TRBJ1-5|TRBV15|NA|NA
TGTGCCACCAGCAGCAGGGTGGGCAATCAGCCCCAGCATTTT
CATSSRVGNQPQHF
>TRBJ1-1|TRBV11-1|NA|NA
TGTGCCAGCAGCTTAACAGTGAACACTGAAGCTTTCTTT
CASSLTVNTEAFF
>TRBJ1-1|TRBV2|NA|NA
TGTGCCAGTATGGGTCCGAGCAGGGCCACTGAAGCTTTCTTT
CASMGPSRATEAFF
>TRBJ1-1|TRBV7-9|NA|NA
TGTGCCAGCAGCTTATCCCCCAGCTTCACTGAAGCTTTCTTT
CASSLSPSFTEAFF
>TRBJ1-1|TRBV18|NA|NA
TGTGCCAGCTCACTTGGACAGAGAGAGACTGAAGCTTTCTTT
CASSLGQRETEAFF
>TRBJ1-5|TRBV27|NA|NA
TGTGCCAGCAGTCGGCACGGGGGAAATCAGCCCCAGCATTTT
CASSRHGGNQPQHF
>TRBJ1-1|TRBV4-1|NA|NA
TGCGCCAGCAGCCAAGATCGGGGGACTGCGAACCCTCGGACTGAAGCTTTCTTT
CASSQDRGTANPRTEAFF
>TRBJ2-2|TRBV30|NA|TRBD2
TGTGCCTGGAGTGTACGAGCGGGGGGGAACACCGGGGAGCTGTTTTTT
CAWSVRAGGNTGELFF
>TRBJ1-2|TRBV2|NA|NA
TGTGCCAGCAGTCGGGACACAACCAGCTACACCTTC
CASSRDTTSYTF
>TRBJ2-4|TRBV7-8|NA|TRBD2
TGTGCCAGCAGCTCGGGACTAGCGGGAGGGTTAGCCAAAAACATTCAGTACTTC
CASSSGLAGGLAKNIQYF
>TRBJ2-7|TRBV28|NA|NA
TGTGCCAGCAGTTCCGGACTGAGCTACGAGCAGTACTTC
CASSSGLSYEQYF
>TRBJ1-1|TRBV7-3|NA|NA
TGTGCCAGCAGCTCACGGGCCGAAAACACTGAAGCTTTCTTT
CASSSRAENTEAFF
>TRBJ1-1|TRBV6-6|NA|NA
TGTGCCAGCAGTCTGCGAGGGCAGCTTATGAACACTGAAGCTTTCTTT
CASSLRGQLMNTEAFF
>TRBJ1-5|TRBV5-6|NA|NA
TGTGCCAGCAGCGGTGGTGGGGGGCGCAATCAGCCCCAGCATTTT
CASSGGGGRNQPQHF
>TRBJ2-7|TRBV6-1|NA|NA
TGTGCCAGCAGTGAAGTAGGAGGTCCTGGGCAGTACTTC
CASSEVGGPGQYF
>TRBJ2-3|TRBV27|once|NA
TGTGCCAGCAGACAGACTAGCACAGATACGCAGTATTTT
CASRQTSTDTQYF
>TRBJ2-5|TRBV7-2|NA|TRBD1
TGTGCCAGCAGCTTGACAGGGGGGTTCCAAGAGACCCAGTACTTC
CASSLTGGFQETQYF
>TRBJ1-3|TRBV7-6|NA|TRBD1
TGTGCCAGCAGCCCGCGGGACAGGGTTATCGCTGTAGACACCATATATTTT
CASSPRDRVIAVDTIYF
>TRBJ2-7|TRBV29-1|once|NA
TGCAGCGTTGTGGGATATGGGAAATACGAGCAGTACTTC
CSVVGYGKYEQYF
>TRBJ1-4|TRBV5-4|once|NA
TGTGCCAGCAGCGCGGCCCCCGGACGCTACGGTCATGAAAAACTGTTTTTT
CASSAAPGRYGHEKLFF
>TRBJ1-3|TRBV29-1|NA|NA
TGCAGCGTTGCAACGGGTGCTGGAAACACCATATATTTT
CSVATGAGNTIYF
>TRBJ2-1|TRBV27|NA|NA
TGTGCCAGCAGGAACGGGGGAGCCATATGGTCCAGTGAGCAGTTCTTC
CASRNGGAIWSSEQFF
>TRBJ2-7|TRBV28|NA|TRBD1
TGTGCCAGCAGGGGTTCCGGGACAGGGAGTTACGAGCAGTACTTC
CASRGSGTGSYEQYF
>TRBJ2-7|TRBV5-1|NA|TRBD2
TGCGCCAGCAGCCTAACGACTAGCGGGAACTACGAGCAGTACTTC
CASSLTTSGNYEQYF
>TRBJ2-1|TRBV29-1|NA|NA
TGCAGCTCCACTGGGGGGTCTCACTACAATGAGCAGTTCTTC
CSSTGGSHYNEQFF
>TRBJ2-7|TRBV5-1|NA|NA
TGCGCCAGCAGCTTGGTGAAGGGGGACGACGAGCAGTACTTC
CASSLVKGDDEQYF
>TRBJ2-5|TRBV14|NA|NA
TGTGCCAGCAGCCAAGACGGGAGAGGGGCCCAGTACTTC
CASSQDGRGAQYF
>TRBJ2-1|TRBV27|NA|TRBD2
TGTGCCAGCAGTGGACTAGCGGGATTCAATGAGCAGTTCTTC
CASSGLAGFNEQFF
>TRBJ1-1|TRBV18|NA|TRBD1
TGTGCCAGCTCACCGGGACAGGGGGCTATGAACACTGAAGCTTTCTTT
CASSPGQGAMNTEAFF
>TRBJ2-3|TRBV9|NA|TRBD2
TGTGCCAGCAGCGTGAGCGGGAGCCTCGCAGATACGCAGTATTTT
CASSVSGSLADTQYF
>TRBJ1-2|TRBV27|NA|TRBD1
TGTGCCAGCAGTTTTGGACAGGGGGATGGCTACACCTTC
CASSFGQGDGYTF
>TRBJ2-5|TRBV6-1|NA|TRBD2
TGTGCCAGCAGTGAACTAGCGGGACAAGAGACCCAGTACTTC
CASSELAGQETQYF
>TRBJ2-2|TRBV5-1|NA|NA
TGCGCCAGCAGCTTGGCCGCCAGGGTGAACACCGGGGAGCTGTTTTTT
CASSLAARVNTGELFF
>TRBJ2-1|TRBV6-1|NA|TRBD1
TGTGCCAGCAGTGCTTTTAGGGGACAGGGTATGAATGAGCAGTTCTTC
CASSAFRGQGMNEQFF
>TRBJ2-1|TRBV30|NA|TRBD2
TGTGCCTGGAGTCCCCAGGGAGGTAGCGGGAGTAGAGGAAACAATGAGCAGTTCTTC
CAWSPQGGSGSRGNNEQFF
>TRBJ1-5|TRBV15|NA|NA
TGTGCCACCAGCCCCCTAGGGGCTGAGCCCCAGCATTTT
CATSPLGAEPQHF
>TRBJ2-1|TRBV18|once|NA
TGTGCCAGCTCACCGGGCCTAAGCTCCTACAATGAGCAGTTCTTC
CASSPGLSSYNEQFF
>TRBJ1-5|TRBV19|NA|NA
TGTGCCAGTAGTATGGGTTTGAATCAGCCCCAGCATTTT
CASSMGLNQPQHF
>TRBJ2-1|TRBV5-1|once|TRBD2
TGCGCCAGCAGTTCTGGACTAGCGGGAACCTTGGGCTACAATGAGCAGTTCTTC
CASSSGLAGTLGYNEQFF
>TRBJ2-7|TRBV5-1|NA|NA
NA
CASSSSGQGMVEQYF
>TRBJ1-5|TRBV7-2|once|NA
TGTGCCAGCAGCTTAACGGGTTCACCTCAGCCCCAGCATTTT
CASSLTGSPQPQHF
>TRBJ2-1|TRBV18|NA|TRBD2
TGTGCCAGCTCACCACTGGATTTGCTAGCGGGAGCAAGAGTAAGTGAGCAGTTCTTC
CASSPLDLLAGARVSEQFF
>TRBJ2-2|TRBV11-3|NA|NA
TGTGCCAGCAGCTTAGAACGGGGGCTAATAGTAACCGGGGAGCTGTTTTTT
CASSLERGLIVTGELFF
>TRBJ1-1|TRBV5-6|NA|NA
TGTGCCAGCAGCTTGGTGGGAAGGACTGAAGCTTTCTTT
CASSLVGRTEAFF
>TRBJ1-1|TRBV5-6|NA|NA
TGTGCCAGCAGCTTGGCCCTGGTGTTGAACACTGAAGCTTTCTTT
CASSLALVLNTEAFF
>TRBJ1-2|TRBV6-5|NA|TRBD1
TGTGCCAGCCGGGCTCGGGACAGGGTAAATGGCTACACCTTC
CASRARDRVNGYTF
>TRBJ2-2|TRBV19|NA|NA
TGTGCCAGTAGTATTTTGACTAAGAACACCGGGGAGCTGTTTTTT
CASSILTKNTGELFF
>TRBJ2-7|TRBV5-1|NA|TRBD2
TGCGCCAGCAGCGGCGGGACTAGCGGAGCCTACGAGCAGTACTTC
CASSGGTSGAYEQYF
>TRBJ2-2|TRBV5-1|NA|TRBD1
TGCGCCAGCAGCCTAAACCCGGGACAGGGGGCGCGAGACACCGGGGAGCTGTTTTTT
CASSLNPGQGARDTGELFF
>TRBJ2-5|TRBV27|NA|TRBD2
TGTGCCAGCAGCCTTACTAGCGGAAAAGAGACCCAGTACTTC
CASSLTSGKETQYF
>TRBJ2-1|TRBV6-4|NA|NA
TGTGCCAGCAGTGACTCGACGGCAAGCTCCTACAATGAGCAGTTCTTC
CASSDSTASSYNEQFF
>TRBJ2-5|TRBV13|once|NA
TGTGCCAGCAGCTTATCAGGGGGGGAGACCCAGTACTTC
CASSLSGGETQYF
>TRBJ1-3|TRBV10-3|NA|NA
TGTGCCGGGGGGGGAAACACCATATATTTT
CAGGGNTIYF